The 20 T cell receptor beta chains in this list originate from one sample, sequenced in a study of CD8 T cells in ankylosing spondylitis. Whole-study findings and limits: Ankylosing spondylitis blood appeared to carry a characteristic TCR beta motif of 7 or 8 highly homologous variants.

What these receptors recognize is not known. TCRdb re-derived calls from the 5' RACE reads in MiXCR, one entry per CDR3 protein. This table has about 540,000 distinct CDR3 sequences, 9.5% to 15% appearing once. The sequencing input was blood, either unsorted or a sorted T cell fraction (not recorded which). The receptors originated from a male donor with ankylosing spondylitis.

J is TRBJ2-2 and V is TRBV12-3 or TRBV12-4, with unresolved D. This CDR3 spans 13 amino acids. The V end was cut by 5 bases, the J end by 11 bases, with 15 bases between. CDR3 loop: CASSTTLAIELFF. CDR3 coding DNA: TGTGCCAGCAGTACGACCCTGGCGATTGAGCTGTTTTTT.

The chain employs TRBV20-1 and TRBJ2-3, with D perhaps matching TRBD1 (5 bases). CDR3 length equals 14 residues. Per germline, CDR1 DFQATT and CDR2 SNEGSKA (reference sequence). The ends were cut back, 6 bases at V and 0 bases at J, with 13 bases in the middle. CDR3 DNA sequence: TGCAGTGCACGGCAGGGTGATAGCACAGATACGCAGTATTTT. This gives the protein CSARQGDSTDTQYF.

This clonotype was observed many times. J is TRBJ2-3 and V is TRBV2; 9 nucleotides align to TRBD1. Germline loops: CDR1 SNHLY, CDR2 FYNNEI. Losses at the gene ends were 6 bases for V and 3 bases for J; bases not matched to a gene: 4. The CDR3 spans 14 residues. The CDR3 nucleotides read TGTGCCAGCAGCCGGGACAGGGCAACAGATACGCAGTATTTT. Translation: CASSRDRATDTQYF.

The rearrangement uses TRBV10-3 and TRBJ2-3; tentatively, D is TRBD2 (5 bases). Per germline, CDR1 ENHRY and CDR2 SYGVKD. This CDR3 spans 16 amino acids. Between the trimmed V and J ends, which lost 4 bases and 1 base, there was a span of 15 bases. This CDR3 reads CAISVRTGIGTDTQYF. CDR3 bases: TGTGCCATCAGTGTCAGGACTGGGATTGGCACAGATACGCAGTATTTT.

There are many counts of this clonotype. V is TRBV12-3 or TRBV12-4 and J is TRBJ1-1; 7 bases agree with TRBD1. The CDR3 sequence is 14 residues long. With 5 bases clipped from V and 10 bases from J, the junction kept 13 bases outside the gene matches. CDR3 region: CASSTLDRLFLAFF. CDR3 sequence (DNA): TGTGCCAGCAGTACTCTGGACAGGTTATTCCTAGCTTTCTTT.

This clonotype was recorded only once. This chain connects TRBV2 to TRBJ2-3, with 11 positions matching TRBD2. Germline V gene lookup returns CDR1 SNHLY and CDR2 FYNNEI. V was pared by 5 bases and J by 3 bases, with 7 bases of the junction left unmatched. This CDR3 comprises 16 residues. The CDR3 loop is CASSHTSGGRTDTQYF. The CDR3 DNA is TGTGCCAGCAGTCATACTAGCGGGGGAAGGACAGATACGCAGTATTTT.

This clonotype appeared a few times. The chain couples TRBV28 to TRBJ2-1, with D possibly being TRBD2 (6 bases). From germline, CDR1 is MDHEN and CDR2 SYDVKM. With 5 bases removed from V and 8 bases from J, the gap between germline ends came to 13 bases. The CDR3 loop spans 13 amino acids. CDR3 amino acids: CASSPLTSYEQFF. In nucleotides, the CDR3 is TGTGCCAGCAGTCCCCTGACTAGTTATGAGCAGTTCTTC.

There are a few counts of this clonotype. CDR3 region: CASSFLGQGASTEAFF. In DNA form, the CDR3 reads TGCGCCAGCAGCTTTTTGGGACAGGGGGCTAGCACTGAAGCTTTCTTT. The V and J genes are TRBV5-1 and TRBJ1-1; TRBD1 aligns across 12 bases. CDR3 length: 16 residues. V was clipped by 2 bases and J by 4 bases; unmatched bases: 6. Germline loops: CDR1 SGHRS, CDR2 YFSETQ.

This clonotype was observed a few times. The rearrangement links TRBV12-3 or TRBV12-4 to TRBJ1-2; 7 bases fit TRBD1. CDR3 length equals 13 residues. V was clipped by 5 bases and J by 8 bases; unmatched bases: 8. The CDR3 region is CASSRLQGRGYTF. As DNA, the CDR3 is TGTGCCAGCAGTCGATTACAGGGGCGAGGCTACACCTTC.

CDR3 in DNA: TGTGCCAGCAGTATTTCCGTACCAGATACGCAGTATTTT. It yields the protein CASSISVPDTQYF. This chain uses TRBV2 with TRBJ2-3; D remains ambiguous. The ends were cut back, 5 bases at V and 4 bases at J, with 10 bases in the middle. CDR1 SNHLY and CDR2 FYNNEI come from the germline V gene. The CDR3 runs 13 residues.

This clonotype has a handful of counts. The rearrangement joins TRBV20-1 to TRBJ2-7; 9 bases agree with TRBD2. The ends lost 0 bases at V and 0 bases at J; junction bases unmatched: 9. The CDR3 length is 17 residues. Per the germline V gene, CDR1 is DFQATT and CDR2 is SNEGSKA (reference sequence). The CDR3 sequence: CSARDPGLARSSYEQYF. The CDR3, as DNA: TGCAGTGCTAGAGATCCTGGACTAGCGAGAAGCTCCTACGAGCAGTACTTC.

This chain links TRBV7-9 with TRBJ2-7, with D uncertain. CDR1 SEHNR and CDR2 FQNEAQ come from the germline V gene (reference sequence). V lost 0 bases to trimming and J lost 7 bases, with 13 bases between them. The CDR3 spans 14 residues. The CDR3 loop reads CASSLASSLGEQYV. CDR3 sequence (DNA): TGTGCCAGCAGCTTAGCCTCAAGTTTAGGGGAGCAGTACGTC.

This clonotype was detected only once. The chain joins TRBV7-2 to TRBJ2-5, with D unresolved. This CDR3 is built from 12 residues. In germline, CDR1 is SGHTA, CDR2 FQGNSA. V gave up 6 bases and J gave up 2 bases, with 7 bases separating them. CDR3 DNA sequence: TGTGCCAGCAGGGCCCAACAAGAGACCCAGTACTTC. It yields the protein CASRAQQETQYF.

The CDR3 coding sequence is TGTGCCAGCAGCATACGACGGGGAGCCGACACAGATACGCAGTATTTT. This sequence encodes CASSIRRGADTDTQYF. This rearrangement joins TRBV7-9 to TRBJ2-3; D may be TRBD2 (5 bases). The length of the CDR3 is 16 residues. The V end lost 5 bases, the J end lost 2 bases, and 17 bases lay between the germline ends. Germline CDR1 SEHNR, CDR2 FQNEAQ (reference sequence).

The rearrangement links TRBV10-3 to TRBJ1-1, with 10 positions matching TRBD1. The ends lost 6 bases at V and 5 bases at J; junction bases unmatched: 3. Germline V gene sequence: CDR1 ENHRY, CDR2 SYGVKD. The CDR3 runs to 13 residues. The CDR3 reads CAIRGQGGTEAFF. The CDR3 nucleotides are TGTGCCATCAGAGGACAGGGGGGAACTGAAGCTTTCTTT.

This clonotype was seen a few times. This chain uses TRBV5-1 with TRBJ2-1, with D perhaps given as TRBD1 or TRBD2 (6 bases each). The germline V gene encodes CDR1 SGHRS and CDR2 YFSETQ. Trimming left V 7 bases short and J 9 bases short, with 20 bases between. This CDR3 is 14 amino acids long. Here the CDR3 reads CASGGLLEQGEQFF. DNA for the CDR3: TGCGCCAGCGGAGGGCTACTCGAACAGGGTGAGCAGTTCTTC.

This clonotype was seen a few times. Here the CDR3 reads CASTPTSGRAIEQFF. The CDR3, as DNA: TGTGCCAGTACCCCGACTAGCGGGAGGGCCATTGAGCAGTTCTTC. The chain combines TRBV19 with TRBJ2-1, with 14 bases identical to TRBD2. Germline V gene data show CDR1 as LNHDA and CDR2 as SQIVND (reference sequence). V lost 7 bases to trimming and J lost 9 bases; unmatched junction nucleotides: 8. The CDR3 covers 15 residues. Based on the CDR3 plus reference TRBV19 and TRBJ2-1, the full variable domain is DGGITQSPKYLFRKEGQNVTLSCEQNLNHDAMYWYRQDPGQGLRLIYYSQIVNDFQKGDIAEGYSVSREKKESFPLTVTSAQKNPTAFYLCASTPTSGRAIEQFFGPGTRLTVL.

This clonotype appeared a few times. This chain connects TRBV6-1 to TRBJ1-2, with D perhaps TRBD1 (5 bases). The CDR3 covers 15 residues. In germline, CDR1 is MNHNS, CDR2 SASEGT. V was trimmed by 0 bases and J by 2 bases, leaving 10 bases between them. CDR3 sequence (DNA): TGTGCCAGCAGTGAAGCTCAGGGCTCCAACTATGGCTACACCTTC. It yields the protein CASSEAQGSNYGYTF.

This clonotype occurred a few times. This rearrangement joins TRBV11-2 to TRBJ2-5; D is unclear. Trimming took off 5 bases at V and 5 bases at J, with 15 bases between the two ends. This CDR3 spans 14 amino acids. CDR1 is SGHAT, CDR2 FQNNGV, per germline. In DNA form, the CDR3 reads TGTGCCAGCAGCGAGGACCGTGTAGTCGAGACCCAGTACTTC. Translation gives CASSEDRVVETQYF. Complete variable domain (other parts from reference TRBV11-2 and TRBJ2-5): EAGVAQSPRYKIIEKRQSVAFWCNPISGHATLYWYQQILGQGPKLLIQFQNNGVVDDSQLPKDRFSAERLKGVDSTLKIQPAKLEDSAVYLCASSEDRVVETQYFGPGTRLLVL.

The V gene is TRBV3-1, the J gene TRBJ2-2, with TRBD2 as a possible D gene (6 bases). Trimming cost V 1 base and J 7 bases, with 13 bases left between them. Germline V CDR1 and CDR2: LGHDT, YNNKEL (reference sequence). The CDR3 is 15 residues long. The CDR3 spells CASSQAQAGNGELFF. The CDR3, as DNA: TGTGCCAGCAGCCAAGCCCAGGCGGGAAACGGGGAGCTGTTTTTT.